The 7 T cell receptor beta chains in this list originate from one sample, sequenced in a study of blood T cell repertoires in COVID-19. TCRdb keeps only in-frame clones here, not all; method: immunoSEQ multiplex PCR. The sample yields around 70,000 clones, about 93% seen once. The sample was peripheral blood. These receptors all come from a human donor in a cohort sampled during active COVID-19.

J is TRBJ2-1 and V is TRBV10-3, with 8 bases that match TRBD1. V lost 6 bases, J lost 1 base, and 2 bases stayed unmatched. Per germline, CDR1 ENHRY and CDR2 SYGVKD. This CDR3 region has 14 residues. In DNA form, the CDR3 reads TGTGCCATCAGGGACAGGGTGTCCTACAATGAGCAGTTCTTC. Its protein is CAIRDRVSYNEQFF.

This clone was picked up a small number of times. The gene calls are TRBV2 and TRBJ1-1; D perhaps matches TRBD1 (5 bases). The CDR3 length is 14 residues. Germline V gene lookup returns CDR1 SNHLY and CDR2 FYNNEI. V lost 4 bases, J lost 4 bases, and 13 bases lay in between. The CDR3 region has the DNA TGTGCCAGCAGTGTAAGCCAGGGAGGCACTGAAGCTTTCTTT. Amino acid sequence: CASSVSQGGTEAFF.

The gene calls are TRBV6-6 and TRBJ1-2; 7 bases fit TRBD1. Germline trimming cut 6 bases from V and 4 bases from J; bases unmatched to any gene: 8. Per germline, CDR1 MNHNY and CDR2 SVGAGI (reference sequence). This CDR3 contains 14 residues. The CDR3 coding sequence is TGTGCCAGCAGCCCAGGGGGGCCAGTCTATGGCTACACCTTC. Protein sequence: CASSPGGPVYGYTF.

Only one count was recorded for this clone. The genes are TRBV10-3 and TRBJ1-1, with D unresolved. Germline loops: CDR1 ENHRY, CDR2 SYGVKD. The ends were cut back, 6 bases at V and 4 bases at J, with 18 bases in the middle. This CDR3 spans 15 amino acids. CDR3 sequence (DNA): TGTGCCATCAGAGAGACGGGCGAGGGCAGCACTGAAGCTTTCTTT. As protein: CAIRETGEGSTEAFF.

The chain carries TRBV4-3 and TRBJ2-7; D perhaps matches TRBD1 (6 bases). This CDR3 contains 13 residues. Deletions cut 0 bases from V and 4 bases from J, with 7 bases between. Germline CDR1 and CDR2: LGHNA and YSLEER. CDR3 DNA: TGCGCCAGCAGCCAAGAGAGGGGGTACGAGCAGTACTTC. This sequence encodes CASSQERGYEQYF.

For the CDR3, the DNA is TGTGCCAGCAGTTACGGGGCGCCCGGCGGGTACTTC. This translates into CASSYGAPGGYF. The rearrangement links TRBV6-6 to TRBJ2-7, with D maybe TRBD1 (5 bases). CDR1 and CDR2 from the germline V gene are MNHNY and SVGAGI (reference sequence). With 2 bases removed from V and 12 bases from J, the gap between germline ends came to 14 bases. This CDR3 has 12 residues.

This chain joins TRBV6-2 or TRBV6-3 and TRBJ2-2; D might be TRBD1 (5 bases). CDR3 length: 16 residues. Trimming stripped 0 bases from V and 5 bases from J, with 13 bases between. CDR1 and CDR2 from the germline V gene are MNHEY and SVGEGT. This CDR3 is CASSYSPAGSTGELFF. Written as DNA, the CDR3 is TGTGCCAGCAGTTACTCGCCCGCAGGGTCAACCGGGGAGCTGTTTTTT.